This T cell receptor beta chain was observed in a study of T cells in Graves' hyperthyroidism and ophthalmopathy. Study findings and constraints: Among thyroid clonotypes expanded above 0.001, most also appeared in blood. Ophthalmopathy was distinguished from stable hyperthyroidism by 13 V-J signatures. The model forecast ophthalmopathy, anticipating it by a median about 7 months before onset.

This clonotype was detected a few times. Antigen specificity is unknown. TCR beta CDR3 regions were amplified from RNA. Using the HTBI primer set, a first-round RT-PCR was run on the TCR CDR3. TCRdb analysed the multiplex PCR reads with MiXCR anew, one entry per CDR3 protein. The sample yields 650,000 to 800,000 distinct CDR3 sequences, 45% seen once. Patients having uncontrolled infection, another autoimmune disease, pregnancy or lactation were not included. From germline, CDR1 is LNHDA and CDR2 SQIVND (reference sequence). Germline trimming cut 6 bases from V and 7 bases from J; bases unmatched to any gene: 7. This CDR3 region has 16 residues.

Sequencing input: peripheral blood or thyroid tissue (not recorded which). The clonotype comes from an adult man with Graves' disease, either hyperthyroidism or ophthalmopathy (not recorded which). The rearrangement joins TRBV19 to TRBJ2-2; TRBD2 aligns across 14 bases. CDR3 sequence: CASRGTSGSRGGELFF. Here the CDR3 DNA reads TGTGCCAGTAGAGGGACTAGCGGGAGCAGGGGCGGGGAGCTGTTTTTT.